The 9 T cell receptor beta chains presented below share a single source sample, sequenced in a study of blood T cell repertoires in COVID-19. The table came from immunoSEQ multiplex PCR; TCRdb's copy has only in-frame clones and leaves some out. The data show 200,000 to 300,000 clones, around four fifths seen once. The source material was peripheral blood. Source of these receptors: a man in his sixties with acute or convalescent COVID-19.

V and J are TRBV18 and TRBJ2-2, with a tentative D call TRBD2 (5 bases). V gave up 10 bases and J gave up 1 base, with 10 bases separating them. The CDR3 runs 13 residues. Per germline, CDR1 KGHSH and CDR2 LQKENI. CDR3 bases: TGTGCCACCCCACTAGGGAACACCGGGGAGCTGTTTTTT. Translating it yields CATPLGNTGELFF.

This chain joins TRBV24-1 and TRBJ2-1, with D possibly matching TRBD2 (6 bases). The V end lost 4 bases, the J end lost 13 bases, and 16 bases lay between the germline ends. Germline lookup yields CDR1 KGHDR and CDR2 SFDVKD. The CDR3 covers 13 residues. CDR3 protein: CATSESSVGGQFF. The CDR3 DNA follows: TGTGCCACCAGTGAATCTAGCGTCGGGGGTCAGTTCTTC.

J is TRBJ2-7 and V is TRBV28; D may be TRBD2 (5 bases). V was cut by 3 bases and J by 3 bases, with 9 bases left in between. Per the germline V gene, CDR1 is MDHEN and CDR2 is SYDVKM. This CDR3 has 13 amino acids. The CDR3: CASSFASRYEQYF. The CDR3 DNA sequence: TGTGCCAGCAGTTTCGCTAGCCGCTACGAGCAGTACTTC.

The V call is TRBV24-1, the J call TRBJ2-7; 11 bases align to TRBD2. CDR1 and CDR2 (germline): KGHDR, SFDVKD. After removal of 5 bases from V and 4 bases from J, the junction contained 3 bases not matched to a gene. This CDR3 is 14 amino acids long. Here the CDR3 reads CATSAPSGGYEQYF. CDR3 bases: TGTGCCACCAGTGCTCCTAGCGGGGGGTACGAGCAGTACTTC.

On this clone itself: This same CDR3 is encoded by further DNA sequences in the sample. The chain employs TRBV4-2 and TRBJ2-5; 9 nucleotides line up with TRBD2. Germline V gene sequence: CDR1 LGHNA, CDR2 YNFKEQ. CDR3 length equals 16 residues. The J segment lost 1 base and the V segment lost 1 base, leaving 4 bases of the junction unmatched. For the CDR3, the DNA is TGTGCCAGCAGCCAAGGGCTAGCGGGGTCCCAAGAGACCCAGTACTTC. Translation: CASSQGLAGSQETQYF.

The chain is built from TRBV19 and TRBJ1-1, with D perhaps matching TRBD1 (6 bases). The V end lost 4 bases, the J end lost 1 base, and 16 bases lay between the germline ends. This CDR3 contains 16 residues. The germline gives CDR1 LNHDA, CDR2 SQIVND (reference sequence). The CDR3 DNA reads as TGTGCCAGTAGTACCCAGGGGTTGCAGAGGAACACTGAAGCTTTCTTT. This encodes CASSTQGLQRNTEAFF.

The chain employs TRBV3-1 (or the pseudogene TRBV3-2) and TRBJ1-4, with no clear D. The V end was cut by 5 bases, the J end by 10 bases, with 14 bases between. The CDR3 contains 13 residues. Germline V gene data show CDR1 as LGHDT and CDR2 as YNNKEL (reference sequence). This CDR3 is CASSLERAGKLFF. The CDR3 region has the DNA TGTGCCAGCAGCTTGGAGCGGGCGGGAAAACTGTTTTTT.

This clone has just one count. This chain uses TRBV7-3 with TRBJ2-1; TRBD2 matches 7 bases. Looked up from germline, CDR1 is SGHTA and CDR2 is FQGTGA. With V trimmed by 3 bases and J by 6 bases, 8 bases remained unmatched. The CDR3 loop spans 15 amino acids. The CDR3 here is CASSFDAGAGNEQFF. The CDR3 DNA reads TGTGCCAGCAGCTTTGACGCGGGAGCGGGCAATGAGCAGTTCTTC.

The chain is built from TRBV6-5 and TRBJ1-5; D not certain. This CDR3 region has 14 residues. The germline CDR1 and CDR2 sequences are MNHEY and SVGAGI. Trimming removed 8 bases at V and 0 bases at J, with 11 bases between. CDR3: CASATGYSNQPQHF. The CDR3 region has the DNA TGTGCCAGCGCAACGGGGTATAGCAATCAGCCCCAGCATTTT.